This is a list of T cell receptor beta chains from one sample in a study of T cell repertoires in cytomegalovirus infection. TCRdb recomputed calls from the reads with MiXCR, one row per CDR3 protein. This sample yields around 330,000 distinct CDR3 sequences, of which 17% are seen a single time; around 12% belongs to the top ten. Input material: PBMCs. These receptors came from a human donor in good health (CMV status not recorded). Some clones in this sample may be carry-over from other donors' samples. Both conserved end residues are part of each CDR3.

TRBV7-9,TRBJ2-2,CASSSSSGQGFTGELFF
TRBV7-2,TRBJ2-7,CASSVRGLGYEQYF
TRBV6-5,TRBJ2-7,CASMGQGKSEQYF
TRBV11-2,TRBJ2-5,CASSFLGLQETQYF
TRBV3-1,TRBJ2-1,CASSQDWGHNEQFF
TRBV20-1,TRBJ2-7,CSARKTGTGPYEQYF
TRBV6-4,TRBJ2-3,CASSEQGAAADTQYF
TRBV7-2,TRBJ1-5,CASSFSTGGSNQPQHF
TRBV6-5,TRBJ2-1,CASSPQLAGMDNEQFF
TRBV11-3,TRBJ1-1,CASSSQGGTRNTEAFF
TRBV4-1,TRBJ2-1,CASSTVGSYNEQFF
TRBV12-3/TRBV12-4,TRBJ2-5,CASSFRLAVQETQYF
TRBV19,TRBJ1-2,CASSSSRGPANYGYTF
TRBV12-3/TRBV12-4,TRBJ1-4,CASSLGLSGGEKLFF
TRBV18,TRBJ1-4,CASSPQGYEEKLFF
TRBV7-6,TRBJ1-4,CASSPEEGSGNEKLFF
TRBV5-6,TRBJ1-5,CASSSGYSNQPQHF
TRBV12-3/TRBV12-4,TRBJ1-3,CASTPWATGNTIYF
TRBV20-1,TRBJ2-3,CSATPASGVGSGDTQYF
TRBV7-8,TRBJ2-1,CASSSGQYNEQFF
TRBV6-1,TRBJ2-7,CASRPRRLAGIYEQYF
TRBV12-3/TRBV12-4,TRBJ2-2,CASSLQQGAAGELFF
TRBV11-2,TRBJ2-1,CASSLARLYNEQFF
TRBV3-1,TRBJ1-6,CASSQGDRGQESPLHF
TRBV18,TRBJ2-7,CASSQSTGTAYEQYF
TRBV28,TRBJ2-1,CASRIQTRSGEQFF
TRBV2,TRBJ2-4,CASIGTGDQYF
TRBV28,TRBJ2-3,CASGAQGDGTDTQYF
TRBV6-6,TRBJ2-5,CASREVGSETQYF
TRBV5-1,TRBJ2-6,CASSFGYSGANVLTF
TRBV6-5,TRBJ1-1,CASSSIAGEGAFF
TRBV7-9,TRBJ1-5,CASSLVGGGDQPQHF